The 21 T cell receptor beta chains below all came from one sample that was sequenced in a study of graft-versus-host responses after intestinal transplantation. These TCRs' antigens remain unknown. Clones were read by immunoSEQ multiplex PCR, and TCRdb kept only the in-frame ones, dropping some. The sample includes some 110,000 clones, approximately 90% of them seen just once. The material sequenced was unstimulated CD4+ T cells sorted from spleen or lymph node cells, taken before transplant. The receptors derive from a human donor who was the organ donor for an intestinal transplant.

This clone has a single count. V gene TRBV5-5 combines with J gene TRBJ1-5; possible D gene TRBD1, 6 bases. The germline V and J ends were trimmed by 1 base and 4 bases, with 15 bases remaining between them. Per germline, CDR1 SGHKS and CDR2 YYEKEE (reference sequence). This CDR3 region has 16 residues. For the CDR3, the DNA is TGTGCCAGCAGCTTGATGGGGGCGGCGGGGAATCAGCCCCAGCATTTT. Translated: CASSLMGAAGNQPQHF.

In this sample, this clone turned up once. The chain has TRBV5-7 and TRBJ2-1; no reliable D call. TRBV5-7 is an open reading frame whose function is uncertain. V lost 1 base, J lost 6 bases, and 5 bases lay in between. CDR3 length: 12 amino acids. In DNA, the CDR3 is TGTGCCAGCAGCTTGTTTCCCAATGAGCAGTTCTTC. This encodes CASSLFPNEQFF.

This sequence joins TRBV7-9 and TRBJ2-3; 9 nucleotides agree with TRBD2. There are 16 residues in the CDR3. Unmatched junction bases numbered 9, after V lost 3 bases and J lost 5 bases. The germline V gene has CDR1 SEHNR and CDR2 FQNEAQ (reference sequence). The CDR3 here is CASSFTSSGALDTQYF. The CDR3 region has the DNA TGTGCCAGCAGCTTCACTTCTAGCGGGGCCCTAGATACGCAGTATTTT.

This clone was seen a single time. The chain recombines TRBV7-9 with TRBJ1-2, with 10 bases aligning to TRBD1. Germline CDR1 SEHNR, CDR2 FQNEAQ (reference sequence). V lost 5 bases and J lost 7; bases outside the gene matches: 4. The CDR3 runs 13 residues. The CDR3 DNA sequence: TGTGCCAGCAGCCCAGGGACAGGGGTTGGCTACACCTTC. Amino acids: CASSPGTGVGYTF.

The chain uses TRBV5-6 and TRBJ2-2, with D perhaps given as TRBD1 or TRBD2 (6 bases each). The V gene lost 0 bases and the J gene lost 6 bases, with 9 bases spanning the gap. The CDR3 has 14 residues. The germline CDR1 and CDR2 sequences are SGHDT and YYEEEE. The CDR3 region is CASSLGGGPGELFF. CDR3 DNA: TGTGCCAGCAGCTTGGGTGGGGGGCCCGGGGAGCTGTTTTTT.

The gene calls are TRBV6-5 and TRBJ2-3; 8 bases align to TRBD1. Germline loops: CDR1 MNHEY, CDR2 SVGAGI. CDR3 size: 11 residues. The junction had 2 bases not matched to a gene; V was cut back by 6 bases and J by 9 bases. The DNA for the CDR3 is TGTGCCAGCAGGAGGGACAGGACGCAGTATTTT. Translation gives CASRRDRTQYF.

The CDR3 bases are TGTGCCAGCAGCAGTCGACGGCCTAACTATGGCTACACCTTC. Translation gives CASSSRRPNYGYTF. V is TRBV21-1 and J is TRBJ1-2. TRBV21-1 is a listed pseudogene. The CDR3 length is 14 residues.

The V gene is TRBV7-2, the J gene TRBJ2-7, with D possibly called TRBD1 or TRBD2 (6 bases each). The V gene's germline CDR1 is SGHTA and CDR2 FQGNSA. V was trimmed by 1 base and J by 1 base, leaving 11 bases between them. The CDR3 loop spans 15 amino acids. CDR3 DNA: TGTGCCAGCAGCTTAGGGGGGGCGGCATCCTACGAGCAGTACTTC. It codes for CASSLGGAASYEQYF.

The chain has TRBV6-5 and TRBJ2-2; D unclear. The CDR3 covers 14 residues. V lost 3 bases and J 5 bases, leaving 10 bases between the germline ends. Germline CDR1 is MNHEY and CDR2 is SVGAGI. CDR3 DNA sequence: TGTGCCAGCAGTTATGGGATCCAAACCGGGGAGCTGTTTTTT. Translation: CASSYGIQTGELFF.

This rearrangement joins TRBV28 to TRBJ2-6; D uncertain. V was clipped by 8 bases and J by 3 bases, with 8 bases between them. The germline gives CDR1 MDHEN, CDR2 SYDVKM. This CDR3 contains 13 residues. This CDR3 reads CASATDGANVLTF. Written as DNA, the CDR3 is TGTGCCAGCGCGACGGATGGGGCCAACGTCCTGACTTTC.

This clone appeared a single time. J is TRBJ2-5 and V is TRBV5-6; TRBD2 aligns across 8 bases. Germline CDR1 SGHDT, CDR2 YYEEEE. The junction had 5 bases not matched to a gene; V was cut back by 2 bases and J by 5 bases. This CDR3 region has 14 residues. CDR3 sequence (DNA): TGTGCCAGCAGCTTAGCGGGAGAGGGGGAGACCCAGTACTTC. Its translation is CASSLAGEGETQYF.

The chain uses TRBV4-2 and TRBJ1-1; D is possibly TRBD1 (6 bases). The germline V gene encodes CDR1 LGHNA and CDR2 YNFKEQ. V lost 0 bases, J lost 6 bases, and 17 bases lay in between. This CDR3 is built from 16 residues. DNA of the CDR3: TGTGCCAGCAGCCAAGATAATCGGCAGGGGATCGCTGAAGCTTTCTTT. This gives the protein CASSQDNRQGIAEAFF.

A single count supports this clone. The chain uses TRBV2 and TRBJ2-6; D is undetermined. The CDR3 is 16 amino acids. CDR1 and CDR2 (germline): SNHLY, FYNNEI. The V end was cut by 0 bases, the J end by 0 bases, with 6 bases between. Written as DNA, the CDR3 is TGTGCCAGCAGTGAAGCGCCCCGCTCTGGGGCCAACGTCCTGACTTTC. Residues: CASSEAPRSGANVLTF.

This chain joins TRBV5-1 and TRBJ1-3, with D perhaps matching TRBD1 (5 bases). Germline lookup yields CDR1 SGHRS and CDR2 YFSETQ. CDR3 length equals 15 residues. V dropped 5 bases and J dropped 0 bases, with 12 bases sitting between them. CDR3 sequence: CASSGQGPSGNTIYF. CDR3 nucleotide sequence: TGCGCCAGCAGTGGCCAGGGCCCCTCTGGAAACACCATATATTTT.

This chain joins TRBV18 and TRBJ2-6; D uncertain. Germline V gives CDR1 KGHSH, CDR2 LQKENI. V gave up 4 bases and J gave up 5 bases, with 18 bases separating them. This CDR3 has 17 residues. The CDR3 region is CASSRDQGLKWANVLTF. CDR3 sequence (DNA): TGTGCCAGCTCACGCGACCAAGGGCTAAAGTGGGCCAACGTCCTGACTTTC.

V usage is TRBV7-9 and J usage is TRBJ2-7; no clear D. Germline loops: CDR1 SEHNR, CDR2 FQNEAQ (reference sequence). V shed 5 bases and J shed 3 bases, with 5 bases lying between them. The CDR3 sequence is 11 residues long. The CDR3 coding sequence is TGTGCCAGCAGCATGTACTACGAGCAGTACTTC. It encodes CASSMYYEQYF.

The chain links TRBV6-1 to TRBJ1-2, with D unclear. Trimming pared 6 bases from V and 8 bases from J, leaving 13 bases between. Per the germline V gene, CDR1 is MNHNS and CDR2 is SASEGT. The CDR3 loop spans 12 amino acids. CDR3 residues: CASSFGPYGYTF. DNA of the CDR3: TGTGCCAGCAGCTTTGGACCATACGGCTACACCTTC.

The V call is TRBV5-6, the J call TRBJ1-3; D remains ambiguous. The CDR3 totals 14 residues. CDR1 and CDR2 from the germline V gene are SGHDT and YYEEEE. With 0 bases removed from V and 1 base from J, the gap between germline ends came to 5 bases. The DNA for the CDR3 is TGTGCCAGCAGCTTGGGCCGATCTGGAAACACCATATATTTT. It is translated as CASSLGRSGNTIYF.

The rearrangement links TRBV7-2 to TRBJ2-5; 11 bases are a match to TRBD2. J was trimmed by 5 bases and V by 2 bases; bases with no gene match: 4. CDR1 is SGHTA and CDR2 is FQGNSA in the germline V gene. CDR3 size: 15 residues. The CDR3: CASSLYSGRGETQYF. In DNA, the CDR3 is TGTGCCAGCAGCTTATATAGCGGGAGGGGGGAGACCCAGTACTTC.

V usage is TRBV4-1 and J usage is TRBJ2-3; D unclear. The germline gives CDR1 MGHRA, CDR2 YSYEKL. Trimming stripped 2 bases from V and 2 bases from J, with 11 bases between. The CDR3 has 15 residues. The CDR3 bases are TGCGCCAGCAGCCAAACCCAAGCCCCCACAGATACGCAGTATTTT. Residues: CASSQTQAPTDTQYF.

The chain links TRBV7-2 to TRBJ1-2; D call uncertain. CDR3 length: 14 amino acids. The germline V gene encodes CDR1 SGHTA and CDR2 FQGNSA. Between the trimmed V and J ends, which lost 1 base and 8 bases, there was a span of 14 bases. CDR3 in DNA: TGTGCCAGCAGCTTAGGCCCGGCCGCCCAAGGCTACACCTTC. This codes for CASSLGPAAQGYTF.